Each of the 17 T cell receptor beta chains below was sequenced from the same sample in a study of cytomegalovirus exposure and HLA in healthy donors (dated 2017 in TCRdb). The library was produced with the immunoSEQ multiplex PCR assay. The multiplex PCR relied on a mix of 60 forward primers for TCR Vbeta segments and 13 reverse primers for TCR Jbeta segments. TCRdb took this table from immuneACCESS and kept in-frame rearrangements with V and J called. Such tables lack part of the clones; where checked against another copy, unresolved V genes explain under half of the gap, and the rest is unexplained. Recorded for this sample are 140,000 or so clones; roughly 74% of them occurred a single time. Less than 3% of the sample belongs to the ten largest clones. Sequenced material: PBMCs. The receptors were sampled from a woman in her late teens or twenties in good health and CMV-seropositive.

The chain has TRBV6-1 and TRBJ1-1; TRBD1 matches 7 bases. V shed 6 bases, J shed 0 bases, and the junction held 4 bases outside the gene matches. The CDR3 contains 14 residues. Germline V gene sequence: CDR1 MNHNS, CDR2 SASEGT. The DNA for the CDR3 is TGTGCCAGCAGGGCCGGACAGGTGAACACTGAAGCTTTCTTT. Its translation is CASRAGQVNTEAFF.

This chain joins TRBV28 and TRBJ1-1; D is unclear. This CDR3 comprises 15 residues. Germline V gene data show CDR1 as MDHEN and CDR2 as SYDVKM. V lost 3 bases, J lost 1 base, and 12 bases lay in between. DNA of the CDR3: TGTGCCAGCAGTTTTAACTCGGGGAAGAACACTGAAGCTTTCTTT. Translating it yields CASSFNSGKNTEAFF.

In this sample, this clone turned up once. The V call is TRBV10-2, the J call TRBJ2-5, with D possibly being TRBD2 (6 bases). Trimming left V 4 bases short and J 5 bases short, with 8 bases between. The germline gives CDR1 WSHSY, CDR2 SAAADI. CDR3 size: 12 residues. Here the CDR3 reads CASSVAGETQYF. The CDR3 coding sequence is TGCGCCAGCAGTGTTGCGGGGGAGACCCAGTACTTC.

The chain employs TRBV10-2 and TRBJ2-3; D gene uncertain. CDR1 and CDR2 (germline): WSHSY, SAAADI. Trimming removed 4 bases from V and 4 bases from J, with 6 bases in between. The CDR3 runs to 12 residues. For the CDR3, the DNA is TGCGCCAGCAGTGCGGTTGCAGATACGCAGTATTTT. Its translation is CASSAVADTQYF.

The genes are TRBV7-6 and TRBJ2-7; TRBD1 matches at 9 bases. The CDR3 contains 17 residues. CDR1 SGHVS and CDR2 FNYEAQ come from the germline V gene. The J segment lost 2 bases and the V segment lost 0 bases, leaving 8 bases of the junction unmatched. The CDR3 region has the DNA TGTGCCAGCAGCTTAGCCGGGACAGGGTCCGTACCCTACGAGCAGTACTTC. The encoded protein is CASSLAGTGSVPYEQYF.

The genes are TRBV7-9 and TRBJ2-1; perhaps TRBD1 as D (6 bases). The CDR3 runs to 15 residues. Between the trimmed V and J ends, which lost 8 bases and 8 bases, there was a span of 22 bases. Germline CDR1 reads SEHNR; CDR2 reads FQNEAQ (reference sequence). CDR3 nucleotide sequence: TGTGCCAGCGAGATGGGCAGGGGTGGGGTCGATGAGCAGTTCTTC. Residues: CASEMGRGGVDEQFF.

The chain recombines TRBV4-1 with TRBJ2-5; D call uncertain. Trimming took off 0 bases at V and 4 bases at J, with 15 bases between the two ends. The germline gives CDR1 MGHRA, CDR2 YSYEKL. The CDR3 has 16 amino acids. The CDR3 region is CASSQENSYLPETQYF. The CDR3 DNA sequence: TGCGCCAGCAGCCAAGAAAACAGCTACTTGCCAGAGACCCAGTACTTC.

In DNA form, the CDR3 reads TGCGCCAGCAGCCTGTTGGGACAGGGCACTGAAGCTTTCTTT. Protein product: CASSLLGQGTEAFF. V and J are TRBV4-3 and TRBJ1-1; 9 bases fit TRBD1. CDR1 is LGHNA, CDR2 YSLEER, per germline. The V segment lost 4 bases and the J segment 4 bases; nucleotides outside the gene matches: 4. CDR3 length: 14 amino acids.

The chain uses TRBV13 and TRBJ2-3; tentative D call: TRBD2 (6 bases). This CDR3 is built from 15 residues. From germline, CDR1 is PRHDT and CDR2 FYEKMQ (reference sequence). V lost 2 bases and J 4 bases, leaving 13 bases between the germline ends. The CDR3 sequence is CASSLLGGKADTQYF. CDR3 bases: TGTGCCAGCAGCTTATTGGGGGGTAAGGCAGATACGCAGTATTTT.

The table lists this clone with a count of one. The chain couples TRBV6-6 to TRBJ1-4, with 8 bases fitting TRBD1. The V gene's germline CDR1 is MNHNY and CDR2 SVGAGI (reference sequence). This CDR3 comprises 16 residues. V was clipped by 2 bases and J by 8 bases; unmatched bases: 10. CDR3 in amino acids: CASSYRRDRSGEKLFF. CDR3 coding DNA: TGTGCCAGCAGTTACCGCCGGGACAGGAGTGGGGAAAAACTGTTTTTT.

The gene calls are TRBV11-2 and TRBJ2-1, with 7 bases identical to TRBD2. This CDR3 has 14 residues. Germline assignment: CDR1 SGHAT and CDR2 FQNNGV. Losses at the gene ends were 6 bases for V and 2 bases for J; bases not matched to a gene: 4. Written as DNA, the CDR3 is TGTGCCAGCAGTTCCCGGGGGGCCTACAATGAGCAGTTCTTC. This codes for CASSSRGAYNEQFF.

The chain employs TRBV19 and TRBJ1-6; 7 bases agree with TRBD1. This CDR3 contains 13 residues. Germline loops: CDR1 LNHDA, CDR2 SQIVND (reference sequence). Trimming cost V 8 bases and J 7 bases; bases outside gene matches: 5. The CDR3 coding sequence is TGTGCCAGTCAAACGACAGGGAATTCACCCCTCCACTTT. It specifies CASQTTGNSPLHF.

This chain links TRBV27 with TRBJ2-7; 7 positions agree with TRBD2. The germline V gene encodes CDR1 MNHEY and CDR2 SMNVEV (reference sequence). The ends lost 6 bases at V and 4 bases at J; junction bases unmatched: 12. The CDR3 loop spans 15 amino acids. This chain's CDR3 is CASRHGRGLLYEQYF. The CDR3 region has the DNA TGTGCCAGCAGACATGGTCGGGGACTACTATACGAGCAGTACTTC.

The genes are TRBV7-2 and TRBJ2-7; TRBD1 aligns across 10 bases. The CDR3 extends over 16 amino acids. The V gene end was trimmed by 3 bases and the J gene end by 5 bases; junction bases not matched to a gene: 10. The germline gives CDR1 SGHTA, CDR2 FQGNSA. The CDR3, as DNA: TGTGCCAGCAGCTTTTCTTCCGGGACAGGGGTCCACGAGCAGTACTTC. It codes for CASSFSSGTGVHEQYF.

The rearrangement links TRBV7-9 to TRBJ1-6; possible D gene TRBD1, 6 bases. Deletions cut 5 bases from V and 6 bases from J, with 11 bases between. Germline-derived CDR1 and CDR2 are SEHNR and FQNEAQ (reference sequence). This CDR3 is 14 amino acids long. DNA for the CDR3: TGTGCCAGCAGCGTAATGGACAGTAATTCACCCCTCCACTTT. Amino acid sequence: CASSVMDSNSPLHF.

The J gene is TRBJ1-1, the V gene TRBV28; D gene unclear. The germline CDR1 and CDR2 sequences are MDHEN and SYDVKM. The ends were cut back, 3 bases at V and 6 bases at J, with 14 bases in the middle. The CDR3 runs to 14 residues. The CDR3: CASSFGTEGAEAFF. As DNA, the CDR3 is TGTGCCAGCAGTTTTGGCACGGAGGGTGCTGAAGCTTTCTTT.

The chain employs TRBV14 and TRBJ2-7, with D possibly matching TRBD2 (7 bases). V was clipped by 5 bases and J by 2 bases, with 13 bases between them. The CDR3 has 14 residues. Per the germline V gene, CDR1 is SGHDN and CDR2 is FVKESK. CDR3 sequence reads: CASSWGGSTYEQYF. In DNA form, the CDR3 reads TGTGCCAGCAGCTGGGGGGGCAGTACCTACGAGCAGTACTTC.